This TCR beta chain was found in a study of cytomegalovirus exposure and HLA in healthy donors. Assay used: immunoSEQ multiplex PCR; TCRdb lists only in-frame clones, some missing. This table holds some 65,000 clones, approximately 94% found once. Trimming removed 1 base at V and 7 bases at J, with 11 bases between. This CDR3 is built from 13 residues. Germline values: CDR1 MGHRA, CDR2 YSYEKL. Study-wide findings and caveats: The listing of roughly 160 TCR beta chains classed them as cytomegalovirus-associated. Clusters of TCRs from the first cohort tended to co-occur in the 100 to 150 validation repertoires (as a later analysis found). For cytomegalovirus status, the classifier reportedly gave diagnoses with high specificity and sensitivity.

This clone was recorded only once. Its antigen is not identified. J is TRBJ2-7 and V is TRBV4-1; a weak D match, TRBD2 (5 bases). The receptor's source is a man between 18 and 35 years old in good health and CMV-seropositive. Sequences were obtained from PBMCs. CDR3 region: CASSQGGRLEQYF. CDR3 sequence (DNA): TGCGCCAGCAGCCAAGGTGGGAGACTAGAGCAGTACTTC.